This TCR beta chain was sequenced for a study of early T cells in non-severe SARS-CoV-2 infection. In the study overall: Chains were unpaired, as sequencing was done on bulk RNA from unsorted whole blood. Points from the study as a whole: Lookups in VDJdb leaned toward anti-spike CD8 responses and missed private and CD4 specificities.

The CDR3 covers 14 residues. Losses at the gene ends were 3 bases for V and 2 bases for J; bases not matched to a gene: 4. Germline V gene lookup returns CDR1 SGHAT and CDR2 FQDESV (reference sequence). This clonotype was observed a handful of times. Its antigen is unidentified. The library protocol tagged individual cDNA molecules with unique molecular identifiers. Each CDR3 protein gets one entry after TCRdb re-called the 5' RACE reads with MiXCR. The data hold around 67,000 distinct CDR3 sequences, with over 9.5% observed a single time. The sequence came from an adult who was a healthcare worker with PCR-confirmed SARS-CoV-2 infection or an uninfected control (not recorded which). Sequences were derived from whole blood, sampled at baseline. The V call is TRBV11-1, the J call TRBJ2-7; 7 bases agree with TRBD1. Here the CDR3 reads CASSFGQAPYEQYF. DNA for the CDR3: TGTGCCAGCAGCTTTGGACAGGCGCCCTACGAGCAGTACTTC.